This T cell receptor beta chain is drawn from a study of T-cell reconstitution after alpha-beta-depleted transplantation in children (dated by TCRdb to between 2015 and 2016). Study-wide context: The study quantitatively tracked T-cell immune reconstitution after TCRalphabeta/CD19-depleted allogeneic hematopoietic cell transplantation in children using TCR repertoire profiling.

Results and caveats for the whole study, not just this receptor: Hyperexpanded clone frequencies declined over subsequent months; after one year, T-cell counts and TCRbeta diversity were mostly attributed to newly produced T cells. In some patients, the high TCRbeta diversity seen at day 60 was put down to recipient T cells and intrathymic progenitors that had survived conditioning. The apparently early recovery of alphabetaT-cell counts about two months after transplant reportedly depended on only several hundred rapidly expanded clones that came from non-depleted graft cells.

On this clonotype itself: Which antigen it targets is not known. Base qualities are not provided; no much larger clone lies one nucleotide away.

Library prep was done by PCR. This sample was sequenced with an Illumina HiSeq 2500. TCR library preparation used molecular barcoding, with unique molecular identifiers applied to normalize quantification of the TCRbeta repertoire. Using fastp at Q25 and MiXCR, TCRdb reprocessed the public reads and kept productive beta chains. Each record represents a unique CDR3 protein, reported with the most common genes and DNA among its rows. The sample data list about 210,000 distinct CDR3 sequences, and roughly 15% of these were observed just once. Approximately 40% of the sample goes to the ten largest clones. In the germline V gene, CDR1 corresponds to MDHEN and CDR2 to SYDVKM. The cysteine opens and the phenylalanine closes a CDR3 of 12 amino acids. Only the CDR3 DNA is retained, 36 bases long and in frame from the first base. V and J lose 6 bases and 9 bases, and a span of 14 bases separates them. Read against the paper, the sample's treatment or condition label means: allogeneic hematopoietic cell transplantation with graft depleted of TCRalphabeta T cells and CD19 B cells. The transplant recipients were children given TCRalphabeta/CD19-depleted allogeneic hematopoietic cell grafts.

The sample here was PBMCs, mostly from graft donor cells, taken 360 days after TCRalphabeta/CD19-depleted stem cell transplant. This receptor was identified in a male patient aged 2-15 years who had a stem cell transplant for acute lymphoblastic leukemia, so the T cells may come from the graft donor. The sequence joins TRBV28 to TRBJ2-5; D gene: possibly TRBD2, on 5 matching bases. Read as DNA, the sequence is TGTGCCAGCAGCTTCTCGGAGAGGGCCCAGTACTTC. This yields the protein CASSFSERAQYF.